This TCR beta chain was captured in a study of T cells in Graves' hyperthyroidism and ophthalmopathy (dated by TCRdb to the late 2010s). For the study in its entirety: Peripheral blood was sampled at the time of initial diagnosis, prior to any treatment. To identify distinguishing TCR V-J signatures, a discovery cohort of 100 patients was used, comprising 43 with Graves' ophthalmopathy and around 57 with stable Graves' hyperthyroidism. Whether ophthalmopathy could be predicted prospectively was tested in an independent validation cohort made up of approximately 19 hyperthyroidism patients plus 17 patients who later progressed to ophthalmopathy. The 75 to 100 discovery patients were divided at random into training and test sets in a 7:3 ratio. The study also compared thyroid tissue and blood T-cell repertoires from roughly six Graves' hyperthyroidism patients. Once sampling was done, hyperthyroidism patients were given methimazole at a starting dose of 30 mg daily, whereas ophthalmopathy patients were given high-dose intravenous methylprednisolone. According to the paper, TCR Vbeta CDR3 sequencing was carried out on over 130 peripheral blood samples, which came from around 43 ophthalmopathy, 70 to 80 hyperthyroidism and 17 progressor patients.

What the work shows at the level of the full study, not this receptor alone: Most expanded thyroid clonotypes (frequency above 0.001) were also detected in blood, suggesting blood repertoires may reflect thyroid immune responses. Ophthalmopathy was separated from stable hyperthyroidism by a 13 V-J signature model, with 85% to 90% sensitivity and approximately 81% specificity obtained in cross-validation and 80%/75% obtained in testing. No statistical method was used to set the sample size in advance, and investigators knew the group allocation. In validation, the model predicted progression to ophthalmopathy a median of about 6 months before onset, with about 70% sensitivity and almost 75% specificity.

The TCR beta CDR3 regions were amplified from RNA transcripts. For the first round of RT-PCR on the TCR CDR3, the HTBI primer set was used together with the Qiagen OneStep RT-PCR kit. The libraries were constructed in a second round of multiplex PCR and then size-selected and purified. Libraries were sequenced paired-end with 100 bp reads on an Illumina HiSeq2000. The original methods were these. SOAPnuke was used to process the raw data, removing reads that contained adapters or uncalled bases, had a mean Phred below 15, or lacked an exact match to the constant primer or identifier. COPE v1.2.5 was used to merge high-quality paired reads, and clonotypes were defined as unique nucleotide sequences. MiTCR v1.1 was used to align clonotypes to the IMGT TRBV, TRBD and TRBJ reference segments. Only V-J combinations with frequency above 0.0001, covering approximately 99% of repertoires, were analysed. A TCS score was defined as the ratio of F50 (clonal expansion) to E x V (chaos), with BLOSUM62-based TCRdist applied between CDR3 peptides within each V-J. Welch's t-statistics and random forest reduced 450 to 600 V-J features to 10 to 15, which were used in a naive Bayes classifier (R e1071). TCRdb passed the public sequencing reads through fastp at Q25 and MiXCR, retaining productive beta sequences. Identical CDR3 proteins give one entry, which carries the most common genes and DNA. The authors' filters were not applied to this entry. This sample lists 300,000 or so distinct CDR3 sequences; 18% were detected once. The ten largest clones represent 49% of the sample.

Stable Graves' hyperthyroidism was defined as the absence of progression to ophthalmopathy over 18 months of follow-up. The hyperthyroidism patients were between 18 and 65 years old and newly diagnosed, with a disease duration of less than 2 months. The study excluded patients with uncontrolled infections, other autoimmune diseases, pregnancy or lactation. Diagnoses were established on the basis of clinical symptoms, serum thyroxine and TRAb, thyroid ultrasound, and orbital computed tomography. PBMCs were separated from about 10 ml of fresh peripheral blood using Ficoll-Paque density gradient centrifugation. Total RNA was extracted using Trizol reagent, and RNA quality was assessed on an Agilent 2100 Bioanalyzer. V loses 1 base at its end and J loses 0 bases; junction bases beyond the gene matches: 12. CDR1 and CDR2, per the germline V gene (reference sequence), are DFQATT and SNEGSKA. The CDR3 starts with the cysteine, ends with the phenylalanine, and has 19 residues. This entry keeps only the CDR3 DNA: 57 bases, framed from base 1.

This clonotype was found many times. Its antigen remains unidentified. No much larger clonotype is one base removed from it; base qualities were not supplied. Sequenced input: blood. The clonotype comes from a woman in her forties or fifties with Graves' hyperthyroidism. The sequence links TRBV20-1 to TRBJ2-3; TRBD2 aligns with 11 central bases. The CDR3 protein: CSARGDGLAGGRSTDTQYF. The DNA sequence is TGCAGTGCTAGAGGGGATGGGCTAGCGGGAGGAAGGAGCACAGATACGCAGTATTTT.